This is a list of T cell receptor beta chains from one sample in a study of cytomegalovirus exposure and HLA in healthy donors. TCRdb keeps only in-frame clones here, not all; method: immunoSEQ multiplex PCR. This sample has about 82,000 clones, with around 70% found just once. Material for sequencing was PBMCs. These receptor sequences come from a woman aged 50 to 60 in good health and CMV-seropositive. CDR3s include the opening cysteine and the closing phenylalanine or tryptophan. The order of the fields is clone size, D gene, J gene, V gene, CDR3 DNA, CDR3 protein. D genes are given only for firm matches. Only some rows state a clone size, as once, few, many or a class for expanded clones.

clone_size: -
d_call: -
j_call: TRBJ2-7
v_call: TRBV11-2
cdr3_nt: TGTGCCAGCAGCTTATTAGGGGACGAGCAGTACTTC
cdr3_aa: CASSLLGDEQYF

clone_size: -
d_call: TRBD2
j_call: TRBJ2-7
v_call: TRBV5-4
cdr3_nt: TGTGCCAGCAGCGTTACTAGCGGGTACTCCTACGAGCAGTACTTC
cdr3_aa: CASSVTSGYSYEQYF

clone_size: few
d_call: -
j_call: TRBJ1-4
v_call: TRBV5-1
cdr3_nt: TGCGCCAGCAGCTTGGGGCGTGGGGGCCTCAATGAAAAACTGTTTTTT
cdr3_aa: CASSLGRGGLNEKLFF

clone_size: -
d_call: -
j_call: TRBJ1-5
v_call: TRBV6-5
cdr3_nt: TGTGCCAGCAGTTATGGGGCAGGTCGCAATCAGCCCCAGCATTTT
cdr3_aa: CASSYGAGRNQPQHF

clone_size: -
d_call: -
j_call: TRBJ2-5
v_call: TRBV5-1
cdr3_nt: TGCGCCAGCAGCTTGGGGAGGCCCCAAGAGACCCAGTACTTC
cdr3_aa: CASSLGRPQETQYF

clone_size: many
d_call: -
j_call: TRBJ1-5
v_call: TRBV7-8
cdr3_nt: TGTGCCAGCAGCTTAGGGACAGTTTTCAATCAGCCCCAGCATTTT
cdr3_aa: CASSLGTVFNQPQHF

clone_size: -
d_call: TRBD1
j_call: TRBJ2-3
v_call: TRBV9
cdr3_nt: TGTGCCAGCAGTACAGGGGGCACAGATACGCAGTATTTT
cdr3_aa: CASSTGGTDTQYF

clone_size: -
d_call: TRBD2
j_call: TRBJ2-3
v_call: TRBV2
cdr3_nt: TGTGCCAGCAGAAGGAGGGAGGGGCCAGATACGCAGTATTTT
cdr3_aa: CASRRREGPDTQYF

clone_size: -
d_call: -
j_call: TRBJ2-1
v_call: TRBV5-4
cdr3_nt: TGTGCCAGCAGCGGTACCGGGACTTACTTTAACAATGAGCAGTTCTTC
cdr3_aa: CASSGTGTYFNNEQFF

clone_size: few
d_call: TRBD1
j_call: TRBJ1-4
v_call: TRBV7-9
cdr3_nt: TGTGCCAGCAGCCCCGACAGGGAGGACGAAAAACTGTTTTTT
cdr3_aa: CASSPDREDEKLFF